This record looks at one T cell receptor beta chain sequence and its context. Generated by immunoSEQ multiplex PCR, the TCRdb table keeps only in-frame clones and is missing some. Altogether around 150,000 clones are present, roughly 85% being singletons, with the ten largest covering roughly 8.2%. The V gene end was trimmed by 1 base and the J gene end by 1 base; junction bases not matched to a gene: 2. Germline CDR1 and CDR2: SGHVS and FQNEAQ. The CDR3 runs to 16 residues. The sample comes from a study of blood T cell repertoires in COVID-19. Input material: peripheral blood. This TCR was sampled from a man between 60 and 75 years old with acute or convalescent COVID-19. The chain joins TRBV7-8 to TRBJ2-1, with 9 bases fitting TRBD2. The CDR3 nucleotides read TGTGCCAGCAGCTTAGAGACTAGCGGTTCCTACAATGAGCAGTTCTTC. It yields the protein CASSLETSGSYNEQFF.